Listed below are T cell receptor beta chains from one sample, sequenced in a study of cytomegalovirus exposure and HLA in healthy donors. Sequencing used immunoSEQ multiplex PCR; TCRdb keeps in-frame clones, though not all of them. In the table there are some 91,000 clones, roughly 80% of which are singletons. Sequences were obtained from PBMCs. Receptors originate from a man aged 40-50 years in good health and CMV-seropositive. The CDR3 runs from the conserved cysteine through the conserved F or W. The D gene is left open where the match is weak.

j_gene | v_gene | d_gene | len | CDR3nt | CDR3aa
TRBJ2-2 | TRBV9 | NA | 13 | TGTGCCAGCAGCGTTAGAGACTCCGGGGAGCTGTTTTTT | CASSVRDSGELFF
TRBJ2-7 | TRBV2 | NA | 12 | TGTGCCAGCAGTGAACAGGGCTACGAGCAGTACTTC | CASSEQGYEQYF
TRBJ2-1 | TRBV7-9 | TRBD2 | 15 | TGTGCCAGCAGCCCTAGCGGGAGCTCCTACAATGAGCAGTTCTTC | CASSPSGSSYNEQFF
TRBJ2-7 | TRBV5-1 | NA | 13 | TGCGCCAGCGGGACCGGGACTGGCTACGAGCAGTACTTC | CASGTGTGYEQYF
TRBJ2-3 | TRBV6-5 | TRBD1 | 14 | TGTGCCAGCAGTTCTCAGGGGGTTGAGGATACGCAGTATTTT | CASSSQGVEDTQYF
TRBJ2-2 | TRBV6-1 | NA | 13 | TGTGCCAGCAGTGACAGGGCGGCCGGGGAGCTGTTTTTT | CASSDRAAGELFF
TRBJ2-1 | TRBV9 | NA | 17 | TGTGCCAGCAGCGTAAGCAACACCAGGGGAGTATACGGTGAGCAGTTCTTC | CASSVSNTRGVYGEQFF
TRBJ2-5 | TRBV4-3 | TRBD2 | 16 | TGCGCCAGCAGCCTGGGACTAGCGGGAATCGAAGAGACCCAGTACTTC | CASSLGLAGIEETQYF
TRBJ2-1 | TRBV18 | NA | 16 | TGTGCCAGCTCACCAAGTCCCTCCGGGGGAGGAAGTGAGCAGTTCTTC | CASSPSPSGGGSEQFF
TRBJ2-7 | TRBV19 | TRBD1 | 13 | TGTGCCAGTCAGACAGGGGGAGCCTACGAGCAGTACTTC | CASQTGGAYEQYF
TRBJ2-3 | TRBV15 | NA | 13 | TGTGCCACCGCGGGACTCCTCACAGATACGCAGTATTTT | CATAGLLTDTQYF
TRBJ1-5 | TRBV7-9 | TRBD1 | 14 | TGTGCCAGCAGCTTAGGACAGGGGCATCAGCCCCAGCATTTT | CASSLGQGHQPQHF
TRBJ2-7 | TRBV6-6 | TRBD2 | 14 | TGTGCCAATTTTCTAGCGGCAAACTCCTACGAGCAGTACTTC | CANFLAANSYEQYF
TRBJ1-5 | TRBV5-4 | TRBD1 | 14 | TGTGCCAGCAGCTCACAGGGGAGCAATCAGCCCCAGCATTTT | CASSSQGSNQPQHF
TRBJ2-2 | TRBV6-6 | TRBD1 | 15 | TGTGCCAGCAGATGGGGACAGGGGGTCACCGGGGAGCTGTTTTTT | CASRWGQGVTGELFF